This is a list of T cell receptor beta chains from one sample in a study of cytomegalovirus exposure and HLA in healthy donors. Produced via immunoSEQ multiplex PCR; TCRdb's table is partial and in-frame only. The sample lists a few hundred thousand clones, less than 85% seen once, with 0.2% to 0.25% in the top ten. What was sequenced was PBMCs. These receptor sequences come from a girl aged 2 to 9 in good health and CMV-seronegative. The CDR3 runs from the conserved cysteine through the conserved F or W. Each record gives: clone size, V gene, D gene, J gene, CDR3 protein, CDR3 DNA. D genes are given only for firm matches. Expanded clones get a size class; other rows say once, few or many, or leave the size out.

>-|TRBV7-9|-|TRBJ2-5
CASSLPEWYQETQYF
TGTGCCAGCAGCTTACCAGAATGGTACCAAGAGACCCAGTACTTC
>-|TRBV6-4|TRBD2|TRBJ2-3
CASSEAGGPVDTQYF
TGTGCCAGCAGTGAGGCGGGGGGGCCGGTAGATACGCAGTATTTT
>-|TRBV11-2|TRBD2|TRBJ2-1
CASSGPGTSGVSSYNEQFF
TGTGCCAGCTCCGGCCCGGGGACTAGCGGGGTGAGCTCCTACAATGAGCAGTTCTTC
>-|TRBV19|TRBD2|TRBJ2-1
CASSPTSGYNEQFF
TGTGCCAGTAGCCCGACTAGCGGTTACAATGAGCAGTTCTTC
>few|TRBV9|-|TRBJ1-1
CASSADLEATEAFF
TGTGCCAGCAGCGCCGATCTCGAAGCCACTGAAGCTTTCTTT
>-|TRBV5-4|TRBD1|TRBJ2-1
CASSPGQTYNEQFF
TGTGCCAGCAGCCCGGGACAGACCTACAATGAGCAGTTCTTC
>-|TRBV6-5|-|TRBJ2-7
CASRDSAYEQYF
TGTGCCAGCCGGGACTCAGCCTACGAGCAGTACTTC
>-|TRBV4-1|TRBD2|TRBJ2-2
CASSQDRSKGLAGRRYTGELFF
TGCGCCAGCAGCCAAGATAGATCCAAAGGACTAGCGGGGCGGAGGTACACCGGGGAGCTGTTTTTT
>-|TRBV6-6|-|TRBJ1-1
CASRDRWLNTEAFF
TGTGCCAGCAGAGACAGGTGGCTGAACACTGAAGCTTTCTTT
>-|TRBV7-9|-|TRBJ1-5
CSSMATGSNQPQHF
TGTTCTTCGATGGCGACGGGTTCCAATCAGCCCCAGCATTTT
>-|TRBV27|-|TRBJ1-2
CASSPRIPGLSLSGYGYTF
TGTGCCAGCAGTCCCCGTATCCCCGGTTTGAGCTTAAGTGGCTATGGCTACACCTTC
>-|TRBV2|TRBD1|TRBJ1-2
CASSDRGQASRNYGYTF
TGTGCCAGCAGTGATAGGGGACAGGCGTCCAGAAACTATGGCTACACCTTC
>-|TRBV6-5|TRBD2|TRBJ2-3
CASSRLADTDTQYF
TGTGCCAGCAGCCGACTAGCGGACACAGATACGCAGTATTTT
>-|TRBV2|TRBD2|TRBJ2-5
CASRGLILARAQETQYF
TGTGCCAGCAGGGGACTAATACTAGCGAGGGCCCAAGAGACCCAGTACTTC
>-|TRBV6-1|TRBD1|TRBJ1-2
CASSEFPGGGNGYTF
TGTGCCAGCAGTGAATTCCCAGGGGGAGGTAATGGCTACACCTTC
>-|TRBV9|-|TRBJ2-2
CASSANTARGNTGELFF
TGTGCCAGCAGCGCGAACACCGCCAGGGGGAACACCGGGGAGCTGTTTTTT
>-|TRBV19|TRBD1|TRBJ2-1
CASSPGTGPWEQFF
TGTGCCAGTAGCCCCGGGACAGGTCCATGGGAGCAGTTCTTC
>-|TRBV7-3|TRBD1|TRBJ1-2
CASSLDRGYGYTF
TGTGCCAGCAGCTTGGACAGGGGCTATGGCTACACCTTC
>-|TRBV19|-|TRBJ1-2
CASSIETGVYGYTF
TGTGCCAGTAGTATAGAAACGGGGGTTTATGGCTACACCTTC
>-|TRBV10-2|TRBD1|TRBJ1-5
CASRGTGSNQPQHF
TGCGCCAGCAGGGGGACAGGCTCTAATCAGCCCCAGCATTTT
>-|TRBV6-1|TRBD1|TRBJ1-6
CASSGQGARPRSPLHF
TGTGCCAGCAGTGGACAGGGGGCGCGCCCCCGTTCACCCCTCCACTTT
>-|TRBV6-1|-|TRBJ2-1
CASSDGWETGEQFF
TGTGCCAGCAGTGATGGGTGGGAAACAGGGGAGCAGTTCTTC
>few|TRBV6-4|-|TRBJ2-2
CASSDTGTRTITGELFF
TGTGCCAGCAGTGACACCGGGACTCGAACAATTACCGGGGAGCTGTTTTTT
>-|TRBV7-9|-|TRBJ1-1
CASSLSTASEAFF
TGTGCCAGCAGCCTTTCCACCGCCAGTGAAGCTTTCTTT
>-|TRBV10-2|TRBD2|TRBJ2-3
CASSVAGRTDTQYF
TGCGCCAGCAGTGTAGCGGGAAGGACAGATACGCAGTATTTT
>-|TRBV5-1|TRBD1|TRBJ1-1
CASSLERMGTALRTEAFF
TGCGCCAGCAGCTTGGAGAGGATGGGGACAGCCCTGAGAACTGAAGCTTTCTTT
>-|TRBV2|TRBD2|TRBJ2-2
CASRRLAGVGGELFF
TGTGCCAGCCGCCGACTAGCGGGAGTGGGCGGGGAGCTGTTTTTT
>few|TRBV9|TRBD1|TRBJ1-2
CASSVLGQGNGYTF
TGTGCCAGCAGCGTCTTAGGACAGGGGAATGGCTACACCTTC
>-|TRBV18|-|TRBJ1-2
CASSPEGGLYYGYTF
TGTGCCAGCTCACCAGAGGGGGGGCTTTACTATGGCTACACCTTC
>-|TRBV25-1|-|TRBJ1-1
CASSDGTSNTEAFF
TGTGCCAGCAGTGACGGGACATCGAACACTGAAGCTTTCTTT
>-|TRBV19|TRBD1|TRBJ1-2
CASSNPWDSYYGYTF
TGTGCCAGTAGTAACCCCTGGGACAGCTACTATGGCTACACCTTC
>few|TRBV9|-|TRBJ1-1
CASSVVAGNTEAFF
TGTGCCAGCAGCGTAGTCGCAGGTAACACTGAAGCTTTCTTT
>-|TRBV19|TRBD1|TRBJ1-2
CASSTRTGTGYGYTF
TGTGCCAGTAGTACCAGGACAGGGACCGGCTATGGCTACACCTTC
>once|TRBV10-3|TRBD1|TRBJ1-2
CAIKGAGYGYTF
TGTGCCATCAAGGGGGCCGGCTATGGCTACACCTTC
>-|TRBV7-9|-|TRBJ2-1
CSSSSRGDEQFF
TGTTCCAGCAGCTCCAGGGGCGATGAGCAGTTCTTC
>-|TRBV6-4|TRBD2|TRBJ2-7
CASSDSAGAYEQYF
TGTGCCAGCAGTGACTCAGCGGGAGCCTACGAGCAGTACTTC
>-|TRBV11-3|TRBD1|TRBJ1-2
CASSRGQDLTYGYTF
TGTGCCAGCAGCCGGGGACAGGACCTAACCTATGGCTACACCTTC
>-|TRBV19|-|TRBJ1-2
CASSPSGGNYGYTF
TGTGCCAGTAGTCCCTCCGGAGGAAACTATGGCTACACCTTC
>-|TRBV7-9|TRBD1|TRBJ2-7
CASGDRGFGEQYF
TGTGCCAGCGGCGACAGGGGCTTCGGCGAGCAGTACTTC
>-|TRBV19|-|TRBJ2-1
CASSAVHSSYNEQFF
TGTGCCAGTAGTGCCGTCCATAGCTCCTACAATGAGCAGTTCTTC
>-|TRBV6-5|-|TRBJ2-5
CASSLGSPAGETQYF
TGTGCCAGCAGCCTGGGATCGCCCGCGGGAGAGACCCAGTACTTC
>once|TRBV7-9|-|TRBJ1-6
CASSSVQRALHF
TGTGCCAGCAGCTCTGTTCAGCGAGCCCTCCACTTT
>-|TRBV6-1|TRBD1|TRBJ2-7
CASSDFGQGNYEQYF
TGTGCCAGCAGTGATTTCGGACAGGGGAACTACGAGCAGTACTTC
>-|TRBV6-6|-|TRBJ2-1
CASRVGVSYNEQFF
TGTGCCAGCAGAGTAGGAGTCTCCTACAATGAGCAGTTCTTC